This T cell receptor (beta chain) was documented in a study of shared clonotypes between healthy human individuals. Naive CD8 cells comprised CD45RO-negative, CCR7-positively selected cells, excluding terminally differentiated effector memory CD45RA+ cells. Repertoires were generated with immunoSEQ multiplex PCR, while TCRdb's copy carries only in-frame clones and drops some. There are millions of clones in the sample; under 95% occur only once, and roughly 1.7% lies in the top ten. V shed 1 base, J shed 4 bases, and the junction held 5 bases outside the gene matches. Germline V gene data show CDR1 as SGHDN and CDR2 as FVKESK. CDR3 size: 15 residues.

This TCR derives from a man between 18 and 35 years old in good health. Some clones in this sample may be carry-over from other donors' samples. This chain uses TRBV14 with TRBJ2-7; 9 bases match TRBD1. Sequences were obtained from naive CD8+ T cells from PBMCs. This chain's CDR3 is CASSQVGTGKYEQYF. The CDR3 DNA sequence: TGTGCCAGCAGCCAAGTCGGGACAGGGAAATACGAGCAGTACTTC.